This T cell receptor (beta chain) was sequenced during a study of technical replicates of blood from several donors (dated by TCRdb to 2015 to 2018). Deletion took 5 bases off V and 4 bases off J, with a span of 14 bases between the germline ends. CDR1 and CDR2, looked up from the germline V gene (reference sequence), are SEHNR and FQNEAQ. The CDR3 spans 15 residues, from the cysteine through the phenylalanine. Of all the DNA, just the CDR3 is kept, 45 bases in frame from base 1. As for this clone: The antigen it binds to is not known. The sample holds no much larger clone one base away, and base qualities are not on file.

Preparation of the library involved the immunoSEQ multiplex PCR assay. Sourced from immuneACCESS, this table was stored by TCRdb with only in-frame sequences that have V and J called. A share of the clones is absent; for the studies checked, an unresolved V gene accounts for under half, and the remainder has no known explanation. The sample data list roughly 85,000 clones, and approximately 93% of these were observed just once. Under 0.3% of the sample lies in the top ten. This receptor chain uses TRBV7-9 and TRBJ2-2; a tentative D match to TRBD1 spans 5 bases. The receptor's source is a human donor in good health. Source material: T cells isolated from PBMCs. The CDR3 is CASSTVPQGTGELFF. The bases read TGTGCCAGCAGCACTGTCCCCCAGGGCACCGGGGAGCTGTTTTTT.